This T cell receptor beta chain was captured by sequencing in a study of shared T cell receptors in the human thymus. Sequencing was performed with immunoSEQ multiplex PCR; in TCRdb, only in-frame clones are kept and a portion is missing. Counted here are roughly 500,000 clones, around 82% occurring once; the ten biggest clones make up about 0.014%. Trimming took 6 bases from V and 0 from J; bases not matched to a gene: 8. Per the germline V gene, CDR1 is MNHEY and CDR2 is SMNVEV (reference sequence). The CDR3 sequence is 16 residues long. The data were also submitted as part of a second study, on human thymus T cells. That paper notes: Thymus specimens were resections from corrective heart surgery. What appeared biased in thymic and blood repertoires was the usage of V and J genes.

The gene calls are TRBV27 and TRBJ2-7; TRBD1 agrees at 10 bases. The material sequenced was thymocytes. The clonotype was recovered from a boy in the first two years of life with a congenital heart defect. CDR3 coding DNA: TGTGCCAGCAGAGACCCGGGACAGGGGAGCTCCTACGAGCAGTACTTC. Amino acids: CASRDPGQGSSYEQYF.